These 23 T cell receptor beta chains share one sample of origin, sequenced in a study of T cells after yellow fever vaccination. Each CDR3 protein gets one entry after TCRdb re-called the 5' RACE reads with MiXCR. The table records 610,000 or so distinct CDR3 sequences, about 12% of them present only once. The sample in question was PBMCs, obtained on the day of the yellow fever booster vaccination. These receptors all come from a man under 40 who received the YFV17D yellow fever vaccine.

V and J are TRBV7-2 and TRBJ2-3; weak D call: TRBD2 (5 bases). V was trimmed by 6 bases and J by 4 bases, leaving 17 bases between them. CDR1 is SGHTA, CDR2 FQGNSA, per germline. The CDR3 has 15 residues. The CDR3 DNA reads as TGTGCCAGCAGACAAACCACCTGGCGGGCAGATACGCAGTATTTT. Its protein is CASRQTTWRADTQYF.

This clonotype was picked up a small number of times. This chain uses TRBV12-3 or TRBV12-4 with TRBJ1-4; D is unresolved. The CDR3 sequence is 13 residues long. Trimming left V 6 bases short and J 0 bases short, with 5 bases between. The CDR3: CASRITTNEKLFF. The CDR3, as DNA: TGTGCCAGCAGGATAACAACTAATGAAAAACTGTTTTTT.

V is TRBV11-3 and J is TRBJ2-3; the match to TRBD2 covers 8 bases. The junction had 3 bases not matched to a gene; V was cut back by 4 bases and J by 3 bases. Germline loops: CDR1 SGHNT, CDR2 YENEEA. The CDR3 runs 14 residues. CDR3 sequence (DNA): TGTGCCAGCAGCTGGGCGGGAGGTACAGATACGCAGTATTTT. Translating it yields CASSWAGGTDTQYF.

This clonotype has at least ten counts. V gene TRBV6-5 combines with J gene TRBJ1-1; a weak D match, TRBD1 (5 bases). Germline CDR1 MNHEY, CDR2 SVGAGI. The CDR3 has 14 residues. V was trimmed by 5 bases and J by 0 bases, leaving 10 bases between them. The CDR3 loop reads CASSHGTLNTEAFF. The CDR3 nucleotides read TGTGCCAGCAGTCACGGGACGTTGAACACTGAAGCTTTCTTT.

This clonotype was seen a handful of times. The CDR3 spells CASTPSGGHYGYTF. The CDR3 nucleotides read TGCGCCAGCACCCCGTCCGGAGGCCACTATGGCTACACCTTC. The V gene is TRBV5-1, the J gene TRBJ1-2; D ambiguous. The CDR3 is 14 amino acids. V lost 6 bases, J lost 3 bases, and 15 bases lay in between. Germline values: CDR1 SGHRS, CDR2 YFSETQ.

This clonotype has only a few counts. The V gene is TRBV3-1, the J gene TRBJ2-3; D is uncertain. This CDR3 contains 17 residues. V was trimmed by 0 bases and J by 5 bases, leaving 18 bases between them. In germline, CDR1 is LGHDT, CDR2 YNNKEL (reference sequence). The CDR3 protein is CASSQESAVRWGDTQYF. CDR3 sequence (DNA): TGTGCCAGCAGCCAAGAGTCCGCAGTCCGCTGGGGAGATACGCAGTATTTT.

The chain is built from TRBV5-5 and TRBJ1-1; D is unresolved. Germline V gene lookup returns CDR1 SGHKS and CDR2 YYEKEE (reference sequence). The CDR3 has 14 amino acids. The V gene lost 2 bases and the J gene lost 1 base, with 9 bases spanning the gap. As DNA, the CDR3 is TGTGCCAGCAGCTTCGACACTTCGAACACTGAAGCTTTCTTT. This codes for CASSFDTSNTEAFF.

V is TRBV19 and J is TRBJ1-4; possibly TRBD1 for D (5 bases). Trimming left V 7 bases short and J 7 bases short, with 16 bases between. The CDR3 is 14 amino acids. CDR1 and CDR2 (germline): LNHDA, SQIVND (reference sequence). The CDR3 DNA reads as TGTGCCAGTAAGAGTTCGCAGGGATTTGAAAAACTGTTTTTT. Protein sequence: CASKSSQGFEKLFF.

This clonotype was seen a handful of times. The V and J genes are TRBV7-9 and TRBJ2-5; possibly TRBD1 or TRBD2 for D (5 bases each). The germline V gene encodes CDR1 SEHNR and CDR2 FQNEAQ (reference sequence). Deletions cut 5 bases from V and 2 bases from J, with 15 bases between. The CDR3 consists of 15 residues. CDR3 residues: CASSPRDRSQETQYF. The DNA for the CDR3 is TGTGCCAGCAGCCCCCGGGACCGATCACAAGAGACCCAGTACTTC.

This clonotype was counted between two and nine times. The chain combines TRBV12-3 or TRBV12-4 with TRBJ1-1; no clear D. CDR3 length: 13 amino acids. The ends were cut back, 3 bases at V and 3 bases at J, with 8 bases in the middle. The DNA for the CDR3 is TGTGCCAGCAGTTTTAGGGTTTACACTGAAGCTTTCTTT. Translating gives CASSFRVYTEAFF.

This clonotype was detected a few times. V gene TRBV3-1 combines with J gene TRBJ1-2; D is ambiguous. The CDR3 runs 13 residues. Per germline, CDR1 LGHDT and CDR2 YNNKEL (reference sequence). V gave up 0 bases and J gave up 7 bases, with 9 bases separating them. CDR3: CASSQDPRSGYTF. CDR3 sequence (DNA): TGTGCCAGCAGCCAAGATCCCCGGAGTGGCTACACCTTC.

The DNA of the CDR3 is TGTGCCAGCAGTCCGGTTCCAAGGAGCTCCTACAATGAGCAGTTCTTC. Its translation is CASSPVPRSSYNEQFF. The genes are TRBV28 and TRBJ2-1; D uncertain. Germline V gene lookup returns CDR1 MDHEN and CDR2 SYDVKM. V was trimmed by 5 bases and J by 0 bases, leaving 14 bases between them. The CDR3 sequence is 16 residues long.

This chain joins TRBV5-5 and TRBJ1-1; 8 nucleotides line up with TRBD1. Germline V gene data show CDR1 as SGHKS and CDR2 as YYEKEE (reference sequence). The CDR3 is made up of 13 amino acids. With 6 bases clipped from V and 1 base from J, the junction kept 2 bases outside the gene matches. CDR3 nucleotide sequence: TGTGCCAGCAAGGGACAGGAGAACACTGAAGCTTTCTTT. Amino acids: CASKGQENTEAFF.

This clonotype was observed many times. The chain links TRBV7-2 to TRBJ2-7, with 10 nucleotides matching TRBD2. After removal of 2 bases from V and 0 bases from J, the junction contained 4 bases not matched to a gene. CDR1 and CDR2 (germline): SGHTA, FQGNSA. The CDR3 runs 16 residues. The CDR3, as DNA: TGTGCCAGCAGCTTACGAGCGGGAGGGAGCTCCTACGAGCAGTACTTC. Its translation is CASSLRAGGSSYEQYF.

This clonotype was picked up a small number of times. V usage is TRBV9 and J usage is TRBJ2-3, with 7 bases lining up with TRBD1. The CDR3 runs 15 residues. V shed 3 bases and J 3 bases; nucleotides not matched to a gene: 7. Germline values: CDR1 SGDLS, CDR2 YYNGEE. CDR3 coding DNA: TGTGCCAGCAGCGCTCAAGGGGACAGTACAGATACGCAGTATTTT. It specifies CASSAQGDSTDTQYF.

The genes are TRBV15 and TRBJ2-7; no definite D call. Germline lookup yields CDR1 LNHNV and CDR2 YYDKDF (reference sequence). The CDR3 length is 13 residues. The V and J ends lost 0 bases and 1 base respectively, with 4 bases between them. CDR3 sequence reads: CATSRELSYEQYF. As DNA, the CDR3 is TGTGCCACCAGCAGAGAGTTGTCCTACGAGCAGTACTTC. The full variable domain, completed using reference TRBV15 and TRBJ2-7, is DAMVIQNPRYQVTQFGKPVTLSCSQTLNHNVMYWYQQKSSQAPKLLFHYYDKDFNNEADTPDNFQSRRPNTSFCFLDIRSPGLGDTAMYLCATSRELSYEQYFGPGTRLTVT.

The chain recombines TRBV28 with TRBJ2-1; 8 bases are shared with TRBD1. Per germline, CDR1 MDHEN and CDR2 SYDVKM. V lost 7 bases, J lost 3 bases, and 11 bases stayed unmatched. CDR3 length: 16 residues. The CDR3 coding sequence is TGTGCCAGCAAACCTCACTACAGGGGGTTCTACAATGAGCAGTTCTTC. Protein product: CASKPHYRGFYNEQFF. The entire variable domain, with the rest obtained from reference TRBV28 and TRBJ2-1, is as follows: DVKVTQSSRYLVKRTGEKVFLECVQDMDHENMFWYRQDPGLGLRLIYFSYDVKMKEKGDIPEGYSVSREKKERFSLILESASTNQTSMYLCASKPHYRGFYNEQFFGPGTRLTVL.

The rearrangement uses TRBV19 and TRBJ2-3; D possibly corresponds to TRBD2 (6 bases). The CDR3 covers 16 residues. CDR1 LNHDA and CDR2 SQIVND come from the germline V gene (reference sequence). The ends were cut back, 4 bases at V and 3 bases at J, with 17 bases in the middle. CDR3 sequence reads: CASSTLRTSGTDTQYF. The CDR3 region has the DNA TGTGCCAGTAGTACCCTCCGCACGAGCGGGACAGATACGCAGTATTTT. The whole variable domain, filled in from reference TRBV19 and TRBJ2-3, reads DGGITQSPKYLFRKEGQNVTLSCEQNLNHDAMYWYRQDPGQGLRLIYYSQIVNDFQKGDIAEGYSVSREKKESFPLTVTSAQKNPTAFYLCASSTLRTSGTDTQYFGPGTRLTVL.

V and J are TRBV7-2 and TRBJ2-7, with D perhaps matching TRBD1 or TRBD2 (5 bases each). Germline lookup yields CDR1 SGHTA and CDR2 FQGNSA. The CDR3 is 16 amino acids. Trimming shortened V by 5 bases and J by 0 bases, and 17 bases separated the two germline ends. The CDR3, as DNA: TGTGCCAGCAGCCAGATGGCAGGGAGCATCTCCTACGAGCAGTACTTC. Translating it yields CASSQMAGSISYEQYF.

J is TRBJ2-1 and V is TRBV10-3; 8 bases are shared with TRBD1. CDR1 and CDR2 from the germline V gene are ENHRY and SYGVKD. The CDR3 runs to 16 residues. V trimming: 7 bases; J trimming: 9 bases; junction bases outside the gene matches: 17. CDR3 sequence: CAITEPGGQIPSEQFF. DNA of the CDR3: TGTGCCATCACCGAACCAGGGGGCCAAATACCGAGTGAGCAGTTCTTC.

This clonotype has a count of ten or more. V usage is TRBV6-1 and J usage is TRBJ2-5; possibly TRBD2 for D (6 bases). The germline gives CDR1 MNHNS, CDR2 SASEGT. The CDR3 is made up of 14 amino acids. The ends were cut back, 10 bases at V and 9 bases at J, with 24 bases in the middle. The CDR3 DNA reads TGTGCCACCCAAGACCGGTCCCGCGGAGGGGCCCAGTACTTC. Translating it yields CATQDRSRGGAQYF.

This clonotype was detected only a few times. The chain carries TRBV5-4 and TRBJ2-1; 10 nucleotides agree with TRBD1. CDR3 length: 13 residues. Trimming removed 5 bases from V and 8 bases from J; junction bases left unmatched: 4. Germline values: CDR1 SGHNT, CDR2 YYREEE (reference sequence). CDR3 coding DNA: TGTGCCAGCAGACCGACAGGGGGCGATGAGCAGTTCTTC. Amino acids: CASRPTGGDEQFF.

The sample holds a few counts of this clonotype. The J gene is TRBJ2-3, the V gene TRBV18; D is unresolved. The CDR3 loop spans 16 amino acids. The V end was cut by 5 bases, the J end by 4 bases, with 19 bases between. The germline V gene has CDR1 KGHSH and CDR2 LQKENI. Here the CDR3 reads CASSTMTERLADTQYF. CDR3 DNA: TGTGCCAGCTCAACTATGACCGAAAGGTTGGCAGATACGCAGTATTTT.